This passage covers 2 T cell receptor beta chains from one sample sequenced in a study of metastatic and nonmetastatic thyroid tumors. Each patient went into thyroid surgery without having received any treatment. TCRdb re-called clones via MiXCR from the PCR reads. The sample contains more than 20,000 clones, around 13% of which appear only once. Sequencing used blood. The receptors derive from a female donor with papillary thyroid cancer or a benign thyroid nodule (not recorded which). Some clones in this sample may be carry-over from other donors' samples.

This clone was counted at least ten times. The rearrangement uses TRBV19 and TRBJ2-3, with 8 bases that match TRBD2. This CDR3 is built from 18 residues. V lost 4 bases to trimming and J lost 4 bases; unmatched junction nucleotides: 16. Germline assignment: CDR1 LNHDA and CDR2 SQIVND (reference sequence). The chain's CDR3 is CASSRGGSAAGVADTQYF. The CDR3 DNA reads TGTGCCAGTAGTAGGGGGGGGAGCGCAGCGGGAGTAGCAGATACGCAGTATTTT.

This clone was picked up many times. V gene TRBV11-2 combines with J gene TRBJ1-3; D is unclear. There are 15 residues in the CDR3. V was pared by 1 base and J by 2 bases, with 9 bases between. Looked up from germline, CDR1 is SGHAT and CDR2 is FQNNGV. Here the CDR3 reads CASSLGGGTGNTIYF. As DNA, the CDR3 is TGTGCCAGCAGCTTAGGTGGAGGAACTGGAAACACCATATATTTT.